This T cell receptor beta chain was found in a study of identifying expanded T cells in peripheral blood. V gave up 3 bases and J gave up 3 bases, with 6 bases separating them. The CDR3 is made up of 14 amino acids. Germline assignment: CDR1 LNHDA and CDR2 SQIVND (reference sequence). Libraries were prepared by immunoSEQ multiplex PCR; TCRdb keeps only in-frame clonotypes and omits some of them. The sample includes some 90,000 clones, more than 75% of them seen just once. The specimen was blood. The origin of this receptor is a person between 18 and 69 years old in good health. The V and J genes are TRBV19 and TRBJ2-6; D is unresolved. The CDR3 bases are TGTGCCAGTAGTATCTCGGGTGGGGCCAACGTCCTGACTTTC. It translates to CASSISGGANVLTF.